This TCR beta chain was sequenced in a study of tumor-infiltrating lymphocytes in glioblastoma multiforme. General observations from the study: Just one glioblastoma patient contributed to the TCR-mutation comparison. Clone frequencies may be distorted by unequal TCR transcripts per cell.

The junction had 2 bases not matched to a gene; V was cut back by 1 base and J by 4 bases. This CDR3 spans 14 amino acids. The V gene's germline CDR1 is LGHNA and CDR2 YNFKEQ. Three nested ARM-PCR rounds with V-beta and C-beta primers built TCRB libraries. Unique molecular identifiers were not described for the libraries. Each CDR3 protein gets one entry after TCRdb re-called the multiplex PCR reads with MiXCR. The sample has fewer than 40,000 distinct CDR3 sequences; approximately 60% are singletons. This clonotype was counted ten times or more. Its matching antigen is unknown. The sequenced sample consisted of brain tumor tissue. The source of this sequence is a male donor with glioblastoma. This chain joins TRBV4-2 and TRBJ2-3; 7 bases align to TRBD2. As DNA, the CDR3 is TGTGCCAGCAGCCAAGCGGGAGGAGCAGATACGCAGTATTTT. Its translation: CASSQAGGADTQYF.